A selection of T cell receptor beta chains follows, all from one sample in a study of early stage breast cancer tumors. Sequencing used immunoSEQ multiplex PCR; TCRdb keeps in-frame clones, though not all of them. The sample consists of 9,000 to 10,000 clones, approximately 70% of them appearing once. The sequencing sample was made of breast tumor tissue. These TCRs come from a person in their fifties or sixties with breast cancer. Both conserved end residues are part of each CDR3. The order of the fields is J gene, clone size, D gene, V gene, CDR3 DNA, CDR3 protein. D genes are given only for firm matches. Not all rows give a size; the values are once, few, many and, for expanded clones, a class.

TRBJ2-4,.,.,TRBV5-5,TGTGCCAGCAGCCCCCGTTGGTCCTTTAAGTCCAAAAACATTCAGTACTTC,CASSPRWSFKSKNIQYF
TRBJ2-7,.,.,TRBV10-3,TGTGCCATCGGCACCGGGGAATACGAGCAGTACTTC,CAIGTGEYEQYF
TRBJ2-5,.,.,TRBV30,TGTGCCTGGGGGAGTGGCCCGGGGGGCGCGGGGGAGACCCAGTACTTC,CAWGSGPGGAGETQYF
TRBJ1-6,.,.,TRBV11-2,TGTGCCAGCAGCCCACATCCCCGATCACCCCTCCACTTT,CASSPHPRSPLHF
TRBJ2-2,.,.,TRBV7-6,TGTGCCAGCAGCTTAGTAGCTTTCGGGGAGCTGTTTTTT,CASSLVAFGELFF
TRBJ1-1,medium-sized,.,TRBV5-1,TGCGCCAGCAGCTTGGTATCGGGCAGGGGCACTGAAGCTTTCTTT,CASSLVSGRGTEAFF
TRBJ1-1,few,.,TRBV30,TGTGCCTGGAGGGCCGACAGGAGAACTGAAGCTTTCTTT,CAWRADRRTEAFF
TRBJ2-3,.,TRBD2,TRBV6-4,TGTGCCAGCAGTGAAAGCGGGGGGGCCGGAGATACGCAGTATTTT,CASSESGGAGDTQYF
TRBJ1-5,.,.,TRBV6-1,TGTGCCAGCAGGGACAAGAGGAGAGATCAGCCCCAGCATTTT,CASRDKRRDQPQHF
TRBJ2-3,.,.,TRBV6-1,TGTGCCAGCAGTGTTCGGGGATTCGCAGATACGCAGTATTTT,CASSVRGFADTQYF
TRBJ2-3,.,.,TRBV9,TGTGCCAGCAGCGTAGAAGGAACGAGGGCAGATACGCAGTATTTT,CASSVEGTRADTQYF
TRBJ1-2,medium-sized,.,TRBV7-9,TGTGCCAGCTCTACATCGGGGGGTTTTCTTGGCTACACCTTC,CASSTSGGFLGYTF
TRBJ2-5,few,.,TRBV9,TGTGCCAGCAGCGTAGAAGATCGCCACCAAGAGACCCAGTACTTC,CASSVEDRHQETQYF
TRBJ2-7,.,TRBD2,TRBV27,TGTGCCAGCAGTTTCAGCGGGAGGGCGGTCCTCTACGAGCAGTACTTC,CASSFSGRAVLYEQYF
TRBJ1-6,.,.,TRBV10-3,TGTGCCACCCAGACAGTTGGTAATTCACCCCTCCACTTT,CATQTVGNSPLHF
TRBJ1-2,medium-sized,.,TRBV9,TGTGCCAGCAGCGTATCCCCTACAGGATCTGATGGCTACACCTTC,CASSVSPTGSDGYTF
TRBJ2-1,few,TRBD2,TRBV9,TGTGCCAGCAGCGGCCGGACTAGCGATTACAATGAGCAGTTCTTC,CASSGRTSDYNEQFF
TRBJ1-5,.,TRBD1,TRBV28,TGTGCCAGCAGGTTGCAGGGGGGAGGGCCCCAGCATTTT,CASRLQGGGPQHF
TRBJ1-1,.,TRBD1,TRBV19,TGTGCCAGTAGGGAAACAGGGGGAGGAACTGAAGCTTTCTTT,CASRETGGGTEAFF
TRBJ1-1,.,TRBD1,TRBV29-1,TGCAGCCCTCCGCCCGAGACAGGGGGATCGGAAGCTTTCTTT,CSPPPETGGSEAFF
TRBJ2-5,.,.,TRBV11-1,TGTGCCAGCAGCGCACTAGTTTCGGGAGAGACCCAGTACTTC,CASSALVSGETQYF
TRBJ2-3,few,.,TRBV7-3,TGTGCCAGCAGCCCCTCGGGTTGGCAGCCGACGCAGTATTTT,CASSPSGWQPTQYF
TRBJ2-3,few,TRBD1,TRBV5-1,TGCGCCAGCAGCTACGGACAGGTAGCAGATACGCAGTATTTT,CASSYGQVADTQYF
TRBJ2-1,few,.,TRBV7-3,TGTGCCAGCAGCCGGCCGGGGCCAGGGAATGAGCAGTTCTTC,CASSRPGPGNEQFF
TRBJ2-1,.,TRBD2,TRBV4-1,TGCGCCAGCAGCTTTCGACTAGCGGGAGGGCCGGGTGAGCAGTTCTTC,CASSFRLAGGPGEQFF
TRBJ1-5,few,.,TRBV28,TGTGCCAGCCGAGGGGGGCGGTGGAATCAGCCCCAGCATTTT,CASRGGRWNQPQHF
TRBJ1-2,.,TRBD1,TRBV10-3,TGTGCCATCAGTACACGGGGCCACCAGGGGACAGGGGATGGCTACACCTTC,CAISTRGHQGTGDGYTF
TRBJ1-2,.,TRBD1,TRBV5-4,TGTGCCAGCAGCTTGGCCGGCGACAGGGGGTATGGCTACACCTTC,CASSLAGDRGYGYTF
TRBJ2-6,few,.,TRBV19,TGTGCCAGTAGCCAAAATGGGGCCAACGTCCTGACTTTC,CASSQNGANVLTF
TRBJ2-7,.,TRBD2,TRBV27,TGTGCCAGCAGTTTCGAGCGGGGGGGGTCTTACGAGCAGTACTTC,CASSFERGGSYEQYF
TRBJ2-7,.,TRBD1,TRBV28,TGTGCCAGCAGTTTCCCGGGACAGGGAAGACTGTACTTC,CASSFPGQGRLYF
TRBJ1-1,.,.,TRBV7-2,TGTGCCAGCAGCTTTAGGGCGTGGGGTGACACTGAAGCTTTCTTT,CASSFRAWGDTEAFF
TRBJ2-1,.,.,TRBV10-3,TGTGCCATCAGTCGGGCAGAGAAGCACAATGAGCAGTTCTTC,CAISRAEKHNEQFF
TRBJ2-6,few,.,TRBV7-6,TGTGCCAGCAGCCGCCGCGGGACACAGCCTGGCGTCCTGACTTTC,CASSRRGTQPGVLTF
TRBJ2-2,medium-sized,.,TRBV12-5,TGTGCTAGTGGTCCGTCATTGAACACCGGGGAGCTGTTTTTT,CASGPSLNTGELFF
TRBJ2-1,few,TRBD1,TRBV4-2,TGTGCCAGCAGCCAGGCCTCCGGGACAGATAACAATGAGCAGTTCTTC,CASSQASGTDNNEQFF
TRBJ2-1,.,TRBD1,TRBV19,TGTGCCAGTAGTATGTTCGGGACAGGGGCGCACAATGAGCAGTTCTTC,CASSMFGTGAHNEQFF
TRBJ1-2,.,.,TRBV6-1,TGTGCCAGCAGTGAAGCAGGCGGGAACTATGGCTACACCTTC,CASSEAGGNYGYTF
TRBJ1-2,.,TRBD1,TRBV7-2,TGTGCCAGCAGTCAGGTTTTGGGACAGGGGTCCGGCTACACCTTC,CASSQVLGQGSGYTF
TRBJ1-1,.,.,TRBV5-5,TGTGCCAGCAGCTTCCCGGGCGCTGAAGCTTTCTTT,CASSFPGAEAFF
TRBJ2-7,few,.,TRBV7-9,TGTGCCAGCAGCTTAGGGTCCTACGAGCAGTACTTC,CASSLGSYEQYF